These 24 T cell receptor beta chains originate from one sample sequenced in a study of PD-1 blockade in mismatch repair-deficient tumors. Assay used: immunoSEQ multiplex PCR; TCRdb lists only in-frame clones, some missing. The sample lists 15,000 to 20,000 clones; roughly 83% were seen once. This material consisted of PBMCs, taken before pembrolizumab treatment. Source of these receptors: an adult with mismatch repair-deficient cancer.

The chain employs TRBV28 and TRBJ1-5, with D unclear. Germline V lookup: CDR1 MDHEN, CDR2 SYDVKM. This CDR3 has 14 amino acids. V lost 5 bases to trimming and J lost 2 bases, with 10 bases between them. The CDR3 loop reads CASSGGLGNQPQHF. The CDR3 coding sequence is TGTGCCAGCAGTGGCGGGCTTGGCAATCAGCCCCAGCATTTT. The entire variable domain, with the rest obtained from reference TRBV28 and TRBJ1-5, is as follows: DVKVTQSSRYLVKRTGEKVFLECVQDMDHENMFWYRQDPGLGLRLIYFSYDVKMKEKGDIPEGYSVSREKKERFSLILESASTNQTSMYLCASSGGLGNQPQHFGDGTRLSIL.

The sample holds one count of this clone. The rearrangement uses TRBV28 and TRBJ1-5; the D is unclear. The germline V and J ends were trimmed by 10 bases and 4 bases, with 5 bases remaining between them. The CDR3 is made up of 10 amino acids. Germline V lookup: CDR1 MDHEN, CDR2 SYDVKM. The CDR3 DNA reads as TGTGCCATTTGGAATCAGCCCCAGCATTTT. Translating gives CAIWNQPQHF. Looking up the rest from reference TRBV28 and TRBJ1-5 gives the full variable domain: DVKVTQSSRYLVKRTGEKVFLECVQDMDHENMFWYRQDPGLGLRLIYFSYDVKMKEKGDIPEGYSVSREKKERFSLILESASTNQTSMYLCAIWNQPQHFGDGTRLSIL.

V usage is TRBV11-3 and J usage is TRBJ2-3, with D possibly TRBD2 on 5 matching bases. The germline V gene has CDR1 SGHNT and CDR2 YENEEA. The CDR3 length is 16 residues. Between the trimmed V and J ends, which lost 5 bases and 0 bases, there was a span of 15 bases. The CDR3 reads CASSRGISPSTDTQYF. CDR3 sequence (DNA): TGTGCCAGCAGCAGAGGGATCTCCCCTAGCACAGATACGCAGTATTTT.

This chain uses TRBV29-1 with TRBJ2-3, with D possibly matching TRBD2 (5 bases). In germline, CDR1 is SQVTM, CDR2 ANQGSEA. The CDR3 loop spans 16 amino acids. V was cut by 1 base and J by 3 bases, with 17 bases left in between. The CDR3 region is CSVEAPYREGTDTQYF. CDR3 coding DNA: TGCAGCGTTGAAGCCCCATATCGGGAAGGAACAGATACGCAGTATTTT.

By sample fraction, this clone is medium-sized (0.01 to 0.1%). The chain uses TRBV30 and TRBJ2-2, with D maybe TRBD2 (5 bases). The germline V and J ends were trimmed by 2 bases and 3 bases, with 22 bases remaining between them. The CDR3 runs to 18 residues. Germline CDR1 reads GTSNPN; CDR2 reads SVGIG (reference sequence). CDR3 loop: CAWSLLYARGADTGELFF. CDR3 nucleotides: TGTGCCTGGAGTCTTTTGTACGCACGGGGTGCGGACACCGGGGAGCTGTTTTTT. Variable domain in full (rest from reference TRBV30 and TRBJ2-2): SQTIHQWPATLVQPVGSPLSLECTVEGTSNPNLYWYRQAAGRGLQLLFYSVGIGQISSEVPQNLSASRPQDRQFILSSKKLLLSDSGFYLCAWSLLYARGADTGELFFGEGSRLTVL.

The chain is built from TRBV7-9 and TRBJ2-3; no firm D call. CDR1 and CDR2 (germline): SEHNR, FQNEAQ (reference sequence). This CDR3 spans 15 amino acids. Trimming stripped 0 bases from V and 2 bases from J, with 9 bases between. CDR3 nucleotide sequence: TGTGCCAGCAGCTTAGCCCTTTCTTCCACAGATACGCAGTATTTT. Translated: CASSLALSSTDTQYF.

CDR3: CASSPVGVTGTDTQYF. DNA for the CDR3: TGTGCCAGCAGTCCTGTGGGGGTTACTGGCACAGATACGCAGTATTTT. The chain links TRBV28 to TRBJ2-3; D tentatively reads TRBD1 or TRBD2 (5 bases each). Trimming left V 5 bases short and J 1 base short, with 16 bases between. CDR1 and CDR2 (germline): MDHEN, SYDVKM. The CDR3 is 16 residues long. Variable domain in full (rest from reference TRBV28 and TRBJ2-3): DVKVTQSSRYLVKRTGEKVFLECVQDMDHENMFWYRQDPGLGLRLIYFSYDVKMKEKGDIPEGYSVSREKKERFSLILESASTNQTSMYLCASSPVGVTGTDTQYFGPGTRLTVL.

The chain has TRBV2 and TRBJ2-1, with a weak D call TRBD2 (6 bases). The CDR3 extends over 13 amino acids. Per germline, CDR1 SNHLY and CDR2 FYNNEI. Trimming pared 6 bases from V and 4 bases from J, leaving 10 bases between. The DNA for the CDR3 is TGTGCCAGCAGAGTAGCGGTTTACAATGAGCAGTTCTTC. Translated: CASRVAVYNEQFF.

Here the CDR3 DNA reads TGTGCCAGCAGTTCTAGCGGTGAGGAGCAGTTCTTC. This codes for CASSSSGEEQFF. J is TRBJ2-1 and V is TRBV27; 7 positions match TRBD2. CDR1 MNHEY and CDR2 SMNVEV come from the germline V gene (reference sequence). J lost 10 bases, V lost 4 bases, and 4 bases had no gene match. This CDR3 is 12 amino acids long.

The CDR3 is CASSPGNFNEQFF. The CDR3 nucleotides read TGCGCCAGCAGCCCCGGGAATTTCAATGAGCAGTTCTTC. The chain employs TRBV4-1 and TRBJ2-1; TRBD2 might be the D (5 bases). CDR1 and CDR2 (germline): MGHRA, YSYEKL. The CDR3 is 13 residues long. V dropped 4 bases and J dropped 6 bases, with 10 bases sitting between them.

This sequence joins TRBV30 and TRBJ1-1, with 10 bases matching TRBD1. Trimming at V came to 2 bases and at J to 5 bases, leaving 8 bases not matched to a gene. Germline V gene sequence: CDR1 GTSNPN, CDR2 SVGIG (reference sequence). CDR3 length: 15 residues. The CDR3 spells CAWSRQGAGFTEAFF. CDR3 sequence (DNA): TGTGCCTGGAGTAGACAGGGGGCTGGGTTTACTGAAGCTTTCTTT.

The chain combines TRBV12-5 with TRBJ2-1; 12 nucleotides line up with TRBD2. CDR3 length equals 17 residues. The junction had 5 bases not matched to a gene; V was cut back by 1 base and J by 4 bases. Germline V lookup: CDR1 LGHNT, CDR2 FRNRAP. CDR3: CASGLGLAGAMYNEQFF. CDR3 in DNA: TGTGCTAGTGGTTTGGGACTAGCGGGAGCGATGTACAATGAGCAGTTCTTC.

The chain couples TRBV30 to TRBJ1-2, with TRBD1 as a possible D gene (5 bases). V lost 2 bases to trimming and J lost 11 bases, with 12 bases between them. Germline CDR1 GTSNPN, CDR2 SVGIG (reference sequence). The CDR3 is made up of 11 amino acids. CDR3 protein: CAWSTGWKYTF. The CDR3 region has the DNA TGTGCCTGGAGTACAGGATGGAAGTACACCTTC.

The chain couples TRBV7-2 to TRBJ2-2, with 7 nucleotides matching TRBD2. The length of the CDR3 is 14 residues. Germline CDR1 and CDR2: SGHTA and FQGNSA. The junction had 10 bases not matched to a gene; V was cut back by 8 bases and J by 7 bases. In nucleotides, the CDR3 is TGTGCCAGCGTTGCTCGGCGGGAGCTCGGGGAGCTGTTTTTT. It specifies CASVARRELGELFF.

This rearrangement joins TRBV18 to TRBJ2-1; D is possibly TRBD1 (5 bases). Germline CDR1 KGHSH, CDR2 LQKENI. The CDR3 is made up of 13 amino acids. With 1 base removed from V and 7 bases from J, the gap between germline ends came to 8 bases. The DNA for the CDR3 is TGTGCCAGCTCACCACTGGGGCGGAATGAGCAGTTCTTC. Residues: CASSPLGRNEQFF.

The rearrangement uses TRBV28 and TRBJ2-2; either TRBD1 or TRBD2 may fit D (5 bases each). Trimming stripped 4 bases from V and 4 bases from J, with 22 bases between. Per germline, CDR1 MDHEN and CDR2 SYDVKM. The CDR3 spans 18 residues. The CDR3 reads CASSSAGARGEGTGELFF. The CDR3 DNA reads TGTGCCAGCAGTTCCGCCGGGGCTCGGGGCGAAGGCACCGGGGAGCTGTTTTTT.

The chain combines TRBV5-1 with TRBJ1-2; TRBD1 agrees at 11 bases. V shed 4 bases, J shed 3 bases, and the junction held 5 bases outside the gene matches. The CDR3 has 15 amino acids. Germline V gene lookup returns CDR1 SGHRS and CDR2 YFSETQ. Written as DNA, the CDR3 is TGCGCCAGCAGCCCCGGGGACAGGGGGGACTATGGCTACACCTTC. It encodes CASSPGDRGDYGYTF.

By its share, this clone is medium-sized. This CDR3 is CASSQGVGYVTEAFF. CDR3 bases: TGCGCCAGCAGCCAGGGGGTCGGTTATGTAACTGAAGCTTTCTTT. V and J are TRBV5-1 and TRBJ1-1, with 7 bases matching TRBD1. The length of the CDR3 is 15 residues. Germline V lookup: CDR1 SGHRS, CDR2 YFSETQ. The J segment lost 5 bases and the V segment lost 4 bases, leaving 11 bases of the junction unmatched.

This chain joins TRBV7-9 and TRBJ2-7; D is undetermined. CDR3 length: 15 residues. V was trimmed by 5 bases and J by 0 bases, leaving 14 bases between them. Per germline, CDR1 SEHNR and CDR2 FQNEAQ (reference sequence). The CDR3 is CASSPRTASSYEQYF. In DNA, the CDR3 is TGTGCCAGCAGCCCCCGAACCGCCAGCTCCTACGAGCAGTACTTC.

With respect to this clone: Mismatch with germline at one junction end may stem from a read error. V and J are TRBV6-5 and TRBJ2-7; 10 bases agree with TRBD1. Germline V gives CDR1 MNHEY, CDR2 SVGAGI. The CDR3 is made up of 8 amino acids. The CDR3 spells CARDRGIF. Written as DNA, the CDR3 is TGTGCCCGGGACAGGGGAATCTTC.

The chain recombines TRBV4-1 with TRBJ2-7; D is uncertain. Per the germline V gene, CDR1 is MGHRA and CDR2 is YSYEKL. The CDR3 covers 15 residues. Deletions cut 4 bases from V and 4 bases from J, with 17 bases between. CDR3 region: CASSPPTGQPYEQYF. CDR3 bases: TGCGCCAGCAGCCCCCCGACGGGCCAACCGTACGAGCAGTACTTC.

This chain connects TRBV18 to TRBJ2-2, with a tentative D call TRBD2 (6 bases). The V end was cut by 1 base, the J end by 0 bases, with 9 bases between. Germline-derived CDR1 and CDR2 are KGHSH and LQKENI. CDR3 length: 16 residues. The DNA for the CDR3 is TGTGCCAGCTCACCACTGGGCGGGACGAACACCGGGGAGCTGTTTTTT. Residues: CASSPLGGTNTGELFF.

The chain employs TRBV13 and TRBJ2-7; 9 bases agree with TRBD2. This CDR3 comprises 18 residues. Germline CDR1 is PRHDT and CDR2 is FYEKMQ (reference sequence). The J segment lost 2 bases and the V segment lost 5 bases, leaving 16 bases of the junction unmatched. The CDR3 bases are TGTGCCAGCAGCGCCCCTTTGGGGCTAGCGGGGACCCCCTACGAGCAGTACTTC. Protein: CASSAPLGLAGTPYEQYF.

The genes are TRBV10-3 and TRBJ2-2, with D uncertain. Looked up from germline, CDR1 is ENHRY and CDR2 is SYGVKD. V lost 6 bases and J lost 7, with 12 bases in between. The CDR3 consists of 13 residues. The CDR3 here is CAIRDPESGELFF. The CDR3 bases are TGTGCCATCAGGGACCCCGAAAGCGGGGAGCTGTTTTTT.